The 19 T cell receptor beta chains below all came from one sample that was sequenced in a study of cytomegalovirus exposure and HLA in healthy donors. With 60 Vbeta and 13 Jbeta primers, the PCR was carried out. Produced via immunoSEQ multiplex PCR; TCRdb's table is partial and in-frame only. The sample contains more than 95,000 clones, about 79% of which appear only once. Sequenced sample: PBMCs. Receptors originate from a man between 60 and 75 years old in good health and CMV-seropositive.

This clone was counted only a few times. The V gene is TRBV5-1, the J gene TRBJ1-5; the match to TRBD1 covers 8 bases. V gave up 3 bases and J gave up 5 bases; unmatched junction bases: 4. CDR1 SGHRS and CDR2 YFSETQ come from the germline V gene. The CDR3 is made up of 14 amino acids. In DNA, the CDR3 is TGCGCCAGCAGCTACGGACAGGGAGATCAGCCCCAGCATTTT. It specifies CASSYGQGDQPQHF.

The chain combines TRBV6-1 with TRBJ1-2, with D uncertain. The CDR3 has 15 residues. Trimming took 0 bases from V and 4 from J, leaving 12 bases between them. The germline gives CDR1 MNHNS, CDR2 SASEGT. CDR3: CASSEALSGIYGYTF. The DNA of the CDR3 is TGTGCCAGCAGTGAAGCGCTATCCGGGATCTATGGCTACACCTTC.

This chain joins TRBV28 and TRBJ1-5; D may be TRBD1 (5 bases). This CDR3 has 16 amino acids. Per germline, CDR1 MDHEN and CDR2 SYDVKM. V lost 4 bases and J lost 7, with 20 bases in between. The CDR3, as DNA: TGTGCCAGCAGTTGGGGACGGACCCGGAGGGTACAGCCCCAGCATTTT. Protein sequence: CASSWGRTRRVQPQHF. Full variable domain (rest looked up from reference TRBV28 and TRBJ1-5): DVKVTQSSRYLVKRTGEKVFLECVQDMDHENMFWYRQDPGLGLRLIYFSYDVKMKEKGDIPEGYSVSREKKERFSLILESASTNQTSMYLCASSWGRTRRVQPQHFGDGTRLSIL.

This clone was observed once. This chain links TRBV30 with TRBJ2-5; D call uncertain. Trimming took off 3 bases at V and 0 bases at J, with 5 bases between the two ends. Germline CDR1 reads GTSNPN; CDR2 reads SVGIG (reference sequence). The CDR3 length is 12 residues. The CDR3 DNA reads TGTGCCTGGAGGCAGGACCAAGAGACCCAGTACTTC. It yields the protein CAWRQDQETQYF.

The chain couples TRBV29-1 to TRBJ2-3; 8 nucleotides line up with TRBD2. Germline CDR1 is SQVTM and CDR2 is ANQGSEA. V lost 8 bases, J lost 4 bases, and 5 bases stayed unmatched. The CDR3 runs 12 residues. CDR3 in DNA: TGCAGCCTTGGGCGGGGGGCAGATACGCAGTATTTT. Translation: CSLGRGADTQYF.

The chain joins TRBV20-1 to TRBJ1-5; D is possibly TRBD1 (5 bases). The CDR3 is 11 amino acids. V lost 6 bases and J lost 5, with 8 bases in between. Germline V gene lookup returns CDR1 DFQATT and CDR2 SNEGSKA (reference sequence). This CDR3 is CSASGDQPQHF. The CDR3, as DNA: TGCAGTGCATCGGGGGATCAGCCCCAGCATTTT.

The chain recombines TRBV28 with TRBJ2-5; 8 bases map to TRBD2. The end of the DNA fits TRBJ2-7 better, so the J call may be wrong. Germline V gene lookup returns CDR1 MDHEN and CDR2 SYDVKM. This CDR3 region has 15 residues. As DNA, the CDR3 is TGTGCCAGCAGTTCTGCTGCGGGGGGCTCCTACGAGCAGTACTTC. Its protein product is CASSSAAGGSYEQYF.

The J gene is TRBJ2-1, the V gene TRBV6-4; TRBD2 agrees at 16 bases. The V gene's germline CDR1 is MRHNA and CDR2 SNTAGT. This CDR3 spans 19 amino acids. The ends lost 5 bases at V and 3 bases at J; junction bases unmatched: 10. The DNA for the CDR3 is TGTGCCAGCAGTCGAGGGACTAGCGGGGGGGCCCCTAACTACAATGAGCAGTTCTTC. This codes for CASSRGTSGGAPNYNEQFF.

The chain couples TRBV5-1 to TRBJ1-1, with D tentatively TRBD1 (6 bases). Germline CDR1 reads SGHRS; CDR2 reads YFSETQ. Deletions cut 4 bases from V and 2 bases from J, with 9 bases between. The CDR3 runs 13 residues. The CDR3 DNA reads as TGCGCCAGCAGCACAGGGATAAACACTGAAGCTTTCTTT. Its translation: CASSTGINTEAFF.

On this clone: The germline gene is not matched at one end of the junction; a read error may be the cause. This CDR3 reads CASSSVGGQAAPAF. The CDR3, as DNA: TGTGCCAGCAGCTCCGTGGGGGGGCAGGCAGCCCCAGCATTT. The genes are TRBV7-8 and TRBJ1-5; possibly TRBD1 for D (6 bases). The CDR3 runs 14 residues. Per the germline V gene, CDR1 is SGHVS and CDR2 is FQNEAQ.

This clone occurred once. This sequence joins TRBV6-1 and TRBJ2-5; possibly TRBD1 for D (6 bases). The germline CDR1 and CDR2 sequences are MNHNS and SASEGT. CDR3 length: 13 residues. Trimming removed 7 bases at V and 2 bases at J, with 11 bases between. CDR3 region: CASTSGTQETQYF. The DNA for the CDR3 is TGTGCCAGCACCTCGGGGACACAAGAGACCCAGTACTTC.

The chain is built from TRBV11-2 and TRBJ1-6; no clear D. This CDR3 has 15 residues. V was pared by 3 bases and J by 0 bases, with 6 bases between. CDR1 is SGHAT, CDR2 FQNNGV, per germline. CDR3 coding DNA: TGTGCCAGCAGCTTTAAGAGCTCCTATAATTCACCCCTCCACTTT. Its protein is CASSFKSSYNSPLHF.

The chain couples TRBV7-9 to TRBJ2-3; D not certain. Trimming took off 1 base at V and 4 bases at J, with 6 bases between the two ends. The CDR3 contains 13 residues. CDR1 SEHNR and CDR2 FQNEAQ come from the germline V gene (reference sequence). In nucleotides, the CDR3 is TGTGCCAGCAGCTTAGGGAGCCCAGATACGCAGTATTTT. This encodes CASSLGSPDTQYF.

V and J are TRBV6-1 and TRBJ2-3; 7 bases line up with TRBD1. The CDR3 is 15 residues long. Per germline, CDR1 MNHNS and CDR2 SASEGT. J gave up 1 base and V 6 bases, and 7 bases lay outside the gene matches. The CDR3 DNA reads TGTGCCAGCAGCGCGACAGGGACCCGCACAGATACGCAGTATTTT. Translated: CASSATGTRTDTQYF.

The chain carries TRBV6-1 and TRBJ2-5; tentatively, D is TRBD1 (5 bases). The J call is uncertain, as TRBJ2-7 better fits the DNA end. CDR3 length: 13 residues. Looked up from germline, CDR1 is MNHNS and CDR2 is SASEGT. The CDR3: CASIFDSSYEQYF. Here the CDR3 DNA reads TGTGCCAGTATTTTCGACAGCTCCTACGAGCAGTACTTC.

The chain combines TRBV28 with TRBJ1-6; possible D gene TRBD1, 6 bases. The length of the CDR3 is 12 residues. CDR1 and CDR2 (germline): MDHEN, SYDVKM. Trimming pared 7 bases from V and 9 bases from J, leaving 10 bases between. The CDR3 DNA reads TGTGCCAGCATGGGGGGGCCTTCACCCCTCCACTTT. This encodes CASMGGPSPLHF.

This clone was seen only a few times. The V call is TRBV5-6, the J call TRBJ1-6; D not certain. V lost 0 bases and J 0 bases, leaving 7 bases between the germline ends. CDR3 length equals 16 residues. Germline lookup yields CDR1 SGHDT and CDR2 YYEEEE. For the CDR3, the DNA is TGTGCCAGCAGCTTGGGTACGAGCTCCTATAATTCACCCCTCCACTTT. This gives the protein CASSLGTSSYNSPLHF.

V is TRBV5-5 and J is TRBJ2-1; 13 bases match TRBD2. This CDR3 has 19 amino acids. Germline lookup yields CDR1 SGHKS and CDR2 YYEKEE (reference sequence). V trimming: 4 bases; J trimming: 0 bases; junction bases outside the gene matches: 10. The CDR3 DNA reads TGTGCCAGCAGCCCAGCGTGGACTAGCGGGGGCCTCTCCTACAATGAGCAGTTCTTC. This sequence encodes CASSPAWTSGGLSYNEQFF. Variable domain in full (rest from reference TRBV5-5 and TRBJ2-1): DAGVTQSPTHLIKTRGQQVTLRCSPISGHKSVSWYQQVLGQGPQFIFQYYEKEERGRGNFPDRFSARQFPNYSSELNVNALLLGDSALYLCASSPAWTSGGLSYNEQFFGPGTRLTVL.

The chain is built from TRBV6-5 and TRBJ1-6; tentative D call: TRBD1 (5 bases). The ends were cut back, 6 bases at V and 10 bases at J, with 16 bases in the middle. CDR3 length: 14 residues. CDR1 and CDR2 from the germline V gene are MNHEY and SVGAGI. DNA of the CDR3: TGTGCCAGCAGCTCTTGGCAGGGCGAATCACCCCTCCACTTT. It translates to CASSSWQGESPLHF.